The 13 T cell receptor beta chains presented below share a single source sample, sequenced in a study of T cells in localized non-small cell lung cancer. The repertoire was sequenced with immunoSEQ multiplex PCR; TCRdb's copy has only in-frame clones and lacks some. The sample gives some 1,000 clones, roughly 32% of which show up once; roughly 30% is in the top ten. The sequences come from normal lung tissue next to the tumor, collected before any cancer treatment. The receptors were gathered from a male donor at least 60 years old with stage II lung adenocarcinoma.

This chain uses TRBV19 with TRBJ2-6; weak D call: TRBD1 (6 bases). The CDR3 extends over 13 amino acids. V lost 10 bases and J 2 bases, leaving 9 bases between the germline ends. From germline, CDR1 is LNHDA and CDR2 SQIVND (reference sequence). CDR3 coding DNA: TGTGCCACAGGGGTTACTGGGGCCAACGTCCTGACTTTC. Its protein is CATGVTGANVLTF.

The J gene is TRBJ2-2, the V gene TRBV28, with 8 bases matching TRBD2. With 3 bases clipped from V and 1 base from J, the junction kept 1 base outside the gene matches. Germline V gene sequence: CDR1 MDHEN, CDR2 SYDVKM. This CDR3 is built from 15 residues. The CDR3 DNA follows: TGTGCCAGCAGTTTCCTAGCGGGGAACACCGGGGAGCTGTTTTTT. This gives the protein CASSFLAGNTGELFF.

The chain joins TRBV30 to TRBJ1-1, with D possibly matching TRBD1 (6 bases). V lost 4 bases, J lost 1 base, and 10 bases lay in between. The CDR3 spans 13 residues. Germline CDR1 reads GTSNPN; CDR2 reads SVGIG (reference sequence). CDR3 bases: TGTGCCTGGAAGAGACAGGCGAACACTGAAGCTTTCTTT. It specifies CAWKRQANTEAFF. Complete variable domain (other parts from reference TRBV30 and TRBJ1-1): SQTIHQWPATLVQPVGSPLSLECTVEGTSNPNLYWYRQAAGRGLQLLFYSVGIGQISSEVPQNLSASRPQDRQFILSSKKLLLSDSGFYLCAWKRQANTEAFFGQGTRLTVV.

There are a few counts of this clone. The V call is TRBV9, the J call TRBJ1-3; TRBD1 is a possible D gene (6 bases). The CDR3 has 15 amino acids. Germline CDR1 SGDLS, CDR2 YYNGEE. The V end was cut by 3 bases, the J end by 3 bases, with 13 bases between. As DNA, the CDR3 is TGTGCCAGCAGCGCCGCGGACAGAAGTGGAAACACCATATATTTT. This gives the protein CASSAADRSGNTIYF. The full variable domain, its missing parts supplied by reference TRBV9 and TRBJ1-3, is DSGVTQTPKHLITATGQRVTLRCSPRSGDLSVYWYQQSLDQGLQFLIQYYNGEERAKGNILERFSAQQFPDLHSELNLSSLELGDSALYFCASSAADRSGNTIYFGEGSWLTVV.

A remark on this clone: Other nucleotide sequences in the sample specify the same CDR3. The chain uses TRBV19 and TRBJ1-2, with no clear D. CDR3 size: 12 residues. Germline V lookup: CDR1 LNHDA, CDR2 SQIVND (reference sequence). V was cut by 3 bases and J by 4 bases, with 6 bases left in between. The CDR3, as DNA: TGTGCCAGTAGTATCGATCGCTATGGCTACACCTTC. It specifies CASSIDRYGYTF.

The chain combines TRBV11-3 with TRBJ2-6; no clear D gene. Trimming took off 2 bases at V and 1 base at J, with 3 bases between the two ends. CDR1 is SGHNT and CDR2 is YENEEA in the germline V gene. The CDR3 has 14 residues. The CDR3 nucleotides are TGTGCCAGCAGCTTAAAATCTGGGGCCAACGTCCTGACTTTC. As protein: CASSLKSGANVLTF.

The rearrangement uses TRBV28 and TRBJ1-1; 9 bases are a match to TRBD1. J was trimmed by 12 bases and V by 7 bases; bases with no gene match: 9. This CDR3 is built from 12 residues. The germline V gene has CDR1 MDHEN and CDR2 SYDVKM. The CDR3 coding sequence is TGTGCCAGCACCCGGGACAGGGTGAGAACTTTCTTT. Translated: CASTRDRVRTFF.

V and J are TRBV19 and TRBJ2-7; TRBD1 is a possible D gene (5 bases). This CDR3 is built from 13 residues. From germline, CDR1 is LNHDA and CDR2 SQIVND (reference sequence). V shed 10 bases and J shed 3 bases, with 16 bases lying between them. The CDR3: CATRLGPNYEQYF. As DNA, the CDR3 is TGTGCCACCCGATTGGGGCCAAACTACGAGCAGTACTTC.

The chain carries TRBV28 and TRBJ1-5; 7 bases match TRBD1. The J segment lost 8 bases and the V segment lost 6 bases, leaving 10 bases of the junction unmatched. Germline V gene lookup returns CDR1 MDHEN and CDR2 SYDVKM. The length of the CDR3 is 14 residues. The CDR3 here is CASRTTGVIEPQHF. CDR3 in DNA: TGTGCCAGCAGAACAACAGGGGTGATTGAGCCCCAGCATTTT.

The rearrangement joins TRBV28 to TRBJ1-2, with 10 bases aligning to TRBD1. The CDR3 covers 14 residues. Looked up from germline, CDR1 is MDHEN and CDR2 is SYDVKM. V trimming: 3 bases; J trimming: 3 bases; junction bases outside the gene matches: 1. The CDR3 here is CASSLGQGHYGYTF. CDR3 in DNA: TGTGCCAGCAGTTTGGGACAGGGGCACTATGGCTACACCTTC.

This chain connects TRBV19 to TRBJ1-1, with D possibly matching TRBD1 (5 bases). V lost 7 bases, J lost 2 bases, and 11 bases lay in between. Germline CDR1 is LNHDA and CDR2 is SQIVND (reference sequence). The length of the CDR3 is 13 residues. CDR3 protein: CASTPGGNTEAFF. Here the CDR3 DNA reads TGTGCCAGTACCCCGGGGGGAAACACTGAAGCTTTCTTT.

This chain uses TRBV29-1 with TRBJ1-1; unclear D gene. CDR1 is SQVTM, CDR2 ANQGSEA, per germline. The CDR3 length is 13 residues. Trimming took 7 bases from V and 0 from J, leaving 12 bases between them. CDR3 coding DNA: TGCAGCGCCAGACAATCCTTGAACACTGAAGCTTTCTTT. It yields the protein CSARQSLNTEAFF.

The chain carries TRBV19 and TRBJ2-5; TRBD1 matches 8 bases. Per the germline V gene, CDR1 is LNHDA and CDR2 is SQIVND (reference sequence). V shed 9 bases and J 5 bases; nucleotides not matched to a gene: 20. This CDR3 region has 17 residues. In DNA, the CDR3 is TGTGCCAGGTGTGACAGGGGACGGTGGGCACGCCGGGAGACCCAGTACTTC. Translation gives CARCDRGRWARRETQYF.